The T cell receptor beta chain described here comes from a study of shared clonotypes between healthy human individuals. For the study at large: The people who gave samples were two women and a few men aged 18 to 49.

This clone was counted a single time. Naive CD8 cells lacked CD45RO, underwent positive selection for CCR7 and left out terminally differentiated effector memory CD45RA+ cells. The CDR3 runs to 16 residues. Germline V gene sequence: CDR1 LNHDA, CDR2 SQIVND (reference sequence). The J segment lost 3 bases and the V segment lost 6 bases, leaving 9 bases of the junction unmatched. The repertoire was sequenced with immunoSEQ multiplex PCR; TCRdb's copy has only in-frame clones and lacks some. The table lists 2 million or so clones, about 95% of them singletons. The rearrangement links TRBV19 to TRBJ2-2; TRBD1 aligns across 8 bases. This clonotype originated in a man between 18 and 29 years old in good health. Sequences were obtained from naive CD8+ T cells sorted from blood. CDR3 in DNA: TGTGCCAGTAGACCCTGGACAGGGTGGGACACCGGGGAGCTGTTTTTT. It codes for CASRPWTGWDTGELFF. The whole variable domain, remainder taken from reference TRBV19 and TRBJ2-2, is DGGITQSPKYLFRKEGQNVTLSCEQNLNHDAMYWYRQDPGQGLRLIYYSQIVNDFQKGDIAEGYSVSREKKESFPLTVTSAQKNPTAFYLCASRPWTGWDTGELFFGEGSRLTVL.